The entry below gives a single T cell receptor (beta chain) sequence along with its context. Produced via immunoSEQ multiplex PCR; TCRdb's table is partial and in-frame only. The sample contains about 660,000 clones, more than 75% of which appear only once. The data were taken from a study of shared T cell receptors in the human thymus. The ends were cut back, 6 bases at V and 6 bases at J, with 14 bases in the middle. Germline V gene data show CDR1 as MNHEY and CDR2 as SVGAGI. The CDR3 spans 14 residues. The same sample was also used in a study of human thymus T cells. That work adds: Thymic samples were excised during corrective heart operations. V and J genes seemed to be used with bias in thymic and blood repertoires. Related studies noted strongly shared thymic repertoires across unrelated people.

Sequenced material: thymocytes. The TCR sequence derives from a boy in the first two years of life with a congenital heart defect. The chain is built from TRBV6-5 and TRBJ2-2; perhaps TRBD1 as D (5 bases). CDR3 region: CASSPVARAGELFF. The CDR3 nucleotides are TGTGCCAGCAGCCCCGTGGCCAGGGCCGGGGAGCTGTTTTTT.